The 29 T cell receptor beta chains in this list originate from one sample, sequenced in a study of shared clonotypes between healthy human individuals. The method was immunoSEQ multiplex PCR; TCRdb's version includes in-frame clones alone and lacks a portion of them. Here the sample spans about 2 million clones, about 95% being singletons. In the naive CD8 group, cells lacked CD45RO and were positively selected for CCR7, so terminally differentiated effector memory CD45RA+ cells were left out. What was sequenced was naive CD8+ T cells sorted from blood. Receptors were obtained from a man aged 18 to 30 in good health.

This rearrangement joins TRBV4-1 to TRBJ2-4; D uncertain. V was trimmed by 0 bases and J by 0 bases, leaving 9 bases between them. This CDR3 has 16 residues. Per the germline V gene, CDR1 is MGHRA and CDR2 is YSYEKL. The CDR3, as DNA: TGCGCCAGCAGCCAAGAGGCCGGGCTAGCCAAAAACATTCAGTACTTC. It codes for CASSQEAGLAKNIQYF.

A word on this clone: The sample carries other DNA sequences with the same CDR3. The rearrangement joins TRBV29-1 to TRBJ2-7; either TRBD1 or TRBD2 may fit D (5 bases each). There are 13 residues in the CDR3. The V gene lost 4 bases and the J gene lost 0 bases, with 10 bases spanning the gap. Germline V lookup: CDR1 SQVTM, CDR2 ANQGSEA. The CDR3 loop reads CSVGDGSSYEQYF. The CDR3 DNA sequence: TGCAGCGTTGGGGACGGAAGCTCCTACGAGCAGTACTTC.

The J gene is TRBJ2-4, the V gene TRBV9; no definite D call. Looked up from germline, CDR1 is SGDLS and CDR2 is YYNGEE. The V end lost 4 bases, the J end lost 0 bases, and 14 bases lay between the germline ends. The CDR3 totals 16 residues. In DNA, the CDR3 is TGTGCCAGCAGCCCAGGACCGAGTCTAGCCAAAAACATTCAGTACTTC. It encodes CASSPGPSLAKNIQYF.

V is TRBV28 and J is TRBJ1-1; D call uncertain. This CDR3 comprises 13 residues. Germline lookup yields CDR1 MDHEN and CDR2 SYDVKM. V lost 5 bases to trimming and J lost 12 bases, with 19 bases between them. CDR3 region: CASSHPAYLETFF. The CDR3 DNA reads as TGTGCCAGCAGTCACCCGGCCTATCTTGAGACTTTCTTT.

This chain connects TRBV2 to TRBJ1-1, with D possibly matching TRBD1 (5 bases). CDR1 and CDR2 from the germline V gene are SNHLY and FYNNEI. The CDR3 is 16 amino acids. V was pared by 0 bases and J by 0 bases, with 11 bases between. CDR3 loop: CASSEAGRDLNTEAFF. CDR3 DNA: TGTGCCAGCAGTGAAGCGGGACGGGATTTGAACACTGAAGCTTTCTTT.

Of note for this clone: The junction differs from germline at one of its ends, possibly a read error. This CDR3 reads CASSPGQGGNFGYTF. The DNA for the CDR3 is TGTGCCAGCAGCCCCGGACAGGGTGGCAACTTTGGCTACACCTTC. V usage is TRBV6-6 and J usage is TRBJ1-2; 8 positions agree with TRBD1. CDR3 size: 15 residues. Germline-derived CDR1 and CDR2 are MNHNY and SVGAGI (reference sequence).

The V and J genes are TRBV29-1 and TRBJ1-1; weak D call: TRBD1 (5 bases). The CDR3 consists of 13 residues. The V gene lost 2 bases and the J gene lost 5 bases, with 12 bases spanning the gap. CDR1 is SQVTM and CDR2 is ANQGSEA in the germline V gene. The CDR3 DNA is TGCAGCGTTGAAAGTCAGGGAAGGACTGAAGCTTTCTTT. Translation: CSVESQGRTEAFF.

The gene calls are TRBV10-2 and TRBJ1-6; D perhaps matches TRBD1 (6 bases). V lost 6 bases, J lost 5 bases, and 17 bases lay in between. Germline loops: CDR1 WSHSY, CDR2 SAAADI. The CDR3 runs 16 residues. The CDR3 coding sequence is TGCGCCAGCAGCGTTACTGGACAGTATAATAATTCACCCCTCCACTTT. This encodes CASSVTGQYNNSPLHF.

The chain links TRBV2 to TRBJ2-2; D is unresolved. V lost 2 bases and J lost 6, with 4 bases in between. Germline CDR1 SNHLY, CDR2 FYNNEI. This CDR3 has 12 amino acids. The CDR3 DNA reads TGTGCCAGCAGTGAACTGGCCGGGGAGCTGTTTTTT. Amino acids: CASSELAGELFF.

J is TRBJ1-4 and V is TRBV2; D not resolved. Trimming cost V 6 bases and J 7 bases, with 15 bases left between them. Germline V gene sequence: CDR1 SNHLY, CDR2 FYNNEI. The CDR3 spans 14 residues. CDR3 nucleotide sequence: TGTGCCAGCAGGATCGGCGCTGGGAGTGAAAAACTGTTTTTT. This encodes CASRIGAGSEKLFF.

This rearrangement joins TRBV6-6 to TRBJ1-2; 9 bases agree with TRBD1. With 6 bases clipped from V and 4 bases from J, the junction kept 9 bases outside the gene matches. Germline V CDR1 and CDR2: MNHNY, SVGAGI (reference sequence). CDR3 length: 15 amino acids. CDR3 nucleotide sequence: TGTGCCAGCAGAAAGGGACAGGGATTAGGCTATGGCTACACCTTC. Amino acids: CASRKGQGLGYGYTF.

This chain uses TRBV5-6 with TRBJ2-1; D perhaps matches TRBD1 (5 bases). The CDR3 has 13 amino acids. Per germline, CDR1 SGHDT and CDR2 YYEEEE. The V gene lost 0 bases and the J gene lost 5 bases, with 6 bases spanning the gap. The CDR3 here is CASSLGQHNEQFF. The CDR3 region has the DNA TGTGCCAGCAGCTTGGGACAGCACAATGAGCAGTTCTTC.

This chain joins TRBV27 and TRBJ2-3; 7 positions agree with TRBD2. Germline loops: CDR1 MNHEY, CDR2 SMNVEV (reference sequence). This CDR3 spans 15 amino acids. The J segment lost 1 base and the V segment lost 6 bases, leaving 7 bases of the junction unmatched. The CDR3 nucleotides are TGTGCCAGCAGAACTAGCGCGGGGGGCACAGATACGCAGTATTTT. Protein sequence: CASRTSAGGTDTQYF.

V gene TRBV4-3 combines with J gene TRBJ2-7; D is possibly TRBD1 (5 bases). The V and J ends lost 4 bases and 2 bases respectively, with 15 bases between them. The CDR3 has 15 residues. Germline lookup yields CDR1 LGHNA and CDR2 YSLEER. The CDR3 DNA reads as TGCGCCAGCAGCCCGATACTTCAGGGTCCCTACGAGCAGTACTTC. Protein: CASSPILQGPYEQYF.

The rearrangement links TRBV28 to TRBJ1-1; 7 bases match TRBD1. The germline V gene has CDR1 MDHEN and CDR2 SYDVKM. With 2 bases clipped from V and 1 base from J, the junction kept 7 bases outside the gene matches. The CDR3 contains 16 residues. The CDR3, as DNA: TGTGCCAGCAGTTTACAGGGGGTAACTAGGAACACTGAAGCTTTCTTT. It codes for CASSLQGVTRNTEAFF.

V is TRBV5-4 and J is TRBJ2-7; D uncertain. The CDR3 covers 12 residues. Trimming stripped 4 bases from V and 5 bases from J, with 10 bases between. From germline, CDR1 is SGHNT and CDR2 YYREEE (reference sequence). The CDR3 bases are TGTGCCAGCAGCCCGGGTACCCACGAGCAGTACTTC. Protein: CASSPGTHEQYF.

The J gene is TRBJ2-7, the V gene TRBV7-3, with D possibly matching TRBD1 (5 bases). Germline lookup yields CDR1 SGHTA and CDR2 FQGTGA. The CDR3 is 14 residues long. V was shortened by 2 bases and J by 3 bases, with 11 bases between the two germline ends. The CDR3 reads CASSLGQGDYEQYF. CDR3 in DNA: TGTGCCAGCAGCTTAGGGCAGGGCGACTACGAGCAGTACTTC.

The V and J genes are TRBV2 and TRBJ2-1; 7 positions agree with TRBD2. Germline V gene lookup returns CDR1 SNHLY and CDR2 FYNNEI. The J segment lost 7 bases and the V segment lost 2 bases, leaving 8 bases of the junction unmatched. The CDR3 runs 15 residues. The CDR3: CASSESGTNKNEQFF. In DNA form, the CDR3 reads TGTGCCAGCAGTGAATCAGGGACTAATAAGAATGAGCAGTTCTTC.

V is TRBV4-1 and J is TRBJ2-5, with unresolved D. Germline CDR1 MGHRA, CDR2 YSYEKL. Trimming cost V 0 bases and J 0 bases, with 8 bases left between them. This CDR3 region has 15 residues. The CDR3 DNA follows: TGCGCCAGCAGCCAAGAGGACGGGTACCAAGAGACCCAGTACTTC. It yields the protein CASSQEDGYQETQYF.

The chain employs TRBV7-9 and TRBJ2-7, with D possibly TRBD2 on 5 matching bases. V lost 5 bases, J lost 3 bases, and 23 bases lay in between. This CDR3 spans 17 amino acids. Per germline, CDR1 SEHNR and CDR2 FQNEAQ (reference sequence). This CDR3 reads CASSPTRQAGRGYEQYF. DNA of the CDR3: TGTGCCAGCAGCCCCACCCGGCAGGCCGGTCGGGGCTACGAGCAGTACTTC.

The chain couples TRBV27 to TRBJ1-6; 7 bases agree with TRBD1. There are 15 residues in the CDR3. Germline assignment: CDR1 MNHEY and CDR2 SMNVEV (reference sequence). Trimming removed 4 bases from V and 5 bases from J; junction bases left unmatched: 5. The DNA for the CDR3 is TGTGCCAGCAGTTCGGTAGGGGGCAATAATTCACCCCTCCACTTT. The encoded protein is CASSSVGGNNSPLHF.

The chain employs TRBV6-6 and TRBJ2-7; D is unresolved. The CDR3 runs 13 residues. V lost 2 bases and J 4 bases, leaving 9 bases between the germline ends. In germline, CDR1 is MNHNY, CDR2 SVGAGI (reference sequence). The CDR3 here is CASSYELTYEQYF. DNA for the CDR3: TGTGCCAGCAGTTACGAGTTGACGTACGAGCAGTACTTC.

The chain recombines TRBV6-5 with TRBJ1-2; D is possibly TRBD1 (5 bases). This CDR3 is built from 13 residues. Germline assignment: CDR1 MNHEY and CDR2 SVGAGI. V lost 2 bases, J lost 6 bases, and 10 bases lay in between. Here the CDR3 reads CASSYVAGNGYTF. CDR3 bases: TGTGCCAGCAGTTACGTGGCAGGGAATGGCTACACCTTC.

The rearrangement links TRBV7-9 to TRBJ2-7, with 8 bases aligning to TRBD1. CDR3 length equals 14 residues. V dropped 1 base and J dropped 5; count of bases not matched to a gene: 4. Germline V gene data show CDR1 as SEHNR and CDR2 as FQNEAQ (reference sequence). CDR3 in amino acids: CASSLGQGRDEQYF. CDR3 bases: TGTGCCAGCAGCTTAGGACAGGGGCGGGACGAGCAGTACTTC. The whole variable domain, remainder taken from reference TRBV7-9 and TRBJ2-7, is DTGVSQNPRHKITKRGQNVTFRCDPISEHNRLYWYRQTLGQGPEFLTYFQNEAQLEKSRLLSDRFSAERPKGSFSTLEIQRTEQGDSAMYLCASSLGQGRDEQYFGPGTRLTVT.

This clone was seen a single time. This chain links TRBV29-1 with TRBJ1-5; perhaps TRBD1 as D (6 bases). Germline V lookup: CDR1 SQVTM, CDR2 ANQGSEA. The CDR3 is 15 residues long. Here the CDR3 reads CIHRGGVTSGQPQHF. The CDR3 nucleotides are TGCATCCACCGAGGGGGAGTGACATCGGGACAGCCCCAGCATTTT.

Here the CDR3 reads CAWSSTGAFTDTQYF. CDR3 nucleotide sequence: TGTGCCTGGAGTTCCACAGGGGCCTTCACAGATACGCAGTATTTT. V usage is TRBV30 and J usage is TRBJ2-3, with 7 nucleotides matching TRBD1. CDR1 is GTSNPN, CDR2 SVGIG, per germline (reference sequence). Trimming removed 2 bases from V and 2 bases from J; junction bases left unmatched: 7. CDR3 length: 15 residues.

This clone was counted a single time. The chain recombines TRBV9 with TRBJ2-1; D is unresolved. Trimming shortened V by 0 bases and J by 8 bases, and 6 bases separated the two germline ends. Per the germline V gene, CDR1 is SGDLS and CDR2 is YYNGEE. The CDR3 runs to 12 residues. Written as DNA, the CDR3 is TGTGCCAGCAGCGTAGCTGCATATGAGCAGTTCTTC. This codes for CASSVAAYEQFF.

The J gene is TRBJ1-2, the V gene TRBV7-9; no clear D. The germline gives CDR1 SEHNR, CDR2 FQNEAQ (reference sequence). V gave up 5 bases and J gave up 4 bases, with 14 bases separating them. The CDR3 runs to 14 residues. The CDR3 reads CASSISEAGYGYTF. The CDR3 DNA sequence: TGTGCCAGCAGCATTTCAGAGGCTGGCTATGGCTACACCTTC.

This clone showed up just once. The rearrangement links TRBV5-4 to TRBJ2-3; 8 bases fit TRBD2. CDR1 is SGHNT and CDR2 is YYREEE in the germline V gene (reference sequence). CDR3 length equals 18 residues. V shed 0 bases and J 1 base; nucleotides not matched to a gene: 10. The CDR3, as DNA: TGTGCCAGCAGCTTGGCCTCGACTAGCGTTGGGGGCACAGATACGCAGTATTTT. The encoded protein is CASSLASTSVGGTDTQYF.